The T cell receptor (beta chain) under discussion was sequenced for a study of blood T cell repertoires in COVID-19. TCRdb's copy holds only in-frame clones and misses some; the assay was immunoSEQ multiplex PCR. The sample has more than 95,000 clones, 70% to 90% seen once; the top ten hold about 1.5%. Germline CDR1 is SGHRS and CDR2 is YFSETQ. The CDR3 covers 15 residues. The V and J ends lost 0 bases and 0 bases respectively, with 7 bases between them. The V gene is TRBV5-1, the J gene TRBJ2-1, with D possibly TRBD2 on 6 matching bases. Sequenced sample: peripheral blood. The sequence was collected from a human donor in a cohort sampled during active COVID-19. The DNA for the CDR3 is TGCGCCAGCAGCTTGGACGGGAGCTCCTACAATGAGCAGTTCTTC. Translating it yields CASSLDGSSYNEQFF.